This T cell receptor beta chain appears in the sequencing data of a study of OX40 agonist ivuxolimab in advanced cancers. Overall study results and limits: CD4+ and CD8+ blood T cells expanded clonally by week 6 at 0.1 to 3.0 mg/kg.

To note about this clone: The antigen remains undetermined.

Enrollment shut out patients with autoimmune disease history or systemic immunosuppression. Profiled with immunoSEQ multiplex PCR; TCRdb holds only in-frame clones, not every one. The table lists about 55,000 clones, around three quarters of them singletons. The CDR3 totals 14 residues. Germline assignment: CDR1 MNHEY and CDR2 SMNVEV (reference sequence). Germline trimming cut 5 bases from V and 5 bases from J; bases unmatched to any gene: 4. This material consisted of CD4+ or CD8+ T cells sorted from blood, taken in a trial of the OX40 agonist ivuxolimab. This clonotype was sampled from an adult with an advanced solid tumor such as melanoma, head and neck, liver or kidney cancer. The chain recombines TRBV27 with TRBJ2-5; TRBD1 agrees at 11 bases. This CDR3 reads CASSPGTGGETQYF. In DNA form, the CDR3 reads TGTGCCAGCAGTCCTGGGACAGGGGGGGAGACCCAGTACTTC.